This T cell receptor (beta chain) was captured by sequencing in a study of T cell changes during pregnancy in multiple sclerosis. From germline, CDR1 is MNHNS and CDR2 SASEGT. V lost 8 bases and J lost 8, with 18 bases in between. The CDR3 is 13 amino acids. Sequencing used immunoSEQ multiplex PCR; TCRdb keeps in-frame clones, though not all of them. The sample lists around 40,000 clones; 92% were seen once. The TCR sequence derives from a female donor with multiple sclerosis, enrolled in a pregnancy study. This sample comprised CD4+ T cells from peripheral blood mononuclear cells, obtained in the third trimester of pregnancy. The chain uses TRBV6-1 and TRBJ1-2, with D uncertain. The CDR3 DNA reads TGTGCCAGCGTTAGCTCGGGGAAGGGAGGCTACACCTTC. Translation gives CASVSSGKGGYTF.